This entry lists 20 T cell receptor beta chains sequenced from one sample in a study of CD4 T cells in relation to SARS-CoV-2 and coronaviruses. Here immunoSEQ multiplex PCR was the method, and the copy in TCRdb shows in-frame clones only, minus some. The sample comprises 20,000 to 25,000 clones, 72% of which are singletons, and roughly a sixth rests with the top ten. Their antigens are not known. Before the COVID-19 pandemic, during about 2010-2018, CD4+ T cells were taken from unexposed donors. After nine to ten days of culture, CD4+ T cells were isolated. The material sequenced was CD4+ T cells from PBMCs, cultured in vitro. All receptors derive from a human donor in good health.

This rearrangement joins TRBV4-3 to TRBJ1-4; no definite D call. Trimming took off 0 bases at V and 4 bases at J, with 15 bases between the two ends. The CDR3 has 17 residues. CDR1 and CDR2 (germline): LGHNA, YSLEER. The CDR3, as DNA: TGCGCCAGCAGCCAAGATTGGGTAGGGCAGCTTAATGAAAAACTGTTTTTT. Protein product: CASSQDWVGQLNEKLFF.

The chain has TRBV28 and TRBJ2-1; D might be TRBD2 (6 bases). Germline lookup yields CDR1 MDHEN and CDR2 SYDVKM. The CDR3 consists of 14 residues. V lost 5 bases to trimming and J lost 4 bases, with 12 bases between them. CDR3 bases: TGTGCCAGCAGTGGGAGCGGGCCTTACAATGAGCAGTTCTTC. Its protein product is CASSGSGPYNEQFF.

The chain has TRBV5-6 and TRBJ1-1; D perhaps matches TRBD1 (6 bases). The CDR3 extends over 13 amino acids. Trimming pared 5 bases from V and 4 bases from J, leaving 12 bases between. From germline, CDR1 is SGHDT and CDR2 YYEEEE. CDR3: CASRYTGSTEAFF. The CDR3, as DNA: TGTGCCAGCAGGTATACAGGGAGCACTGAAGCTTTCTTT.

DNA for the CDR3: TGTGCCAGCAGTTACCGGGGTCGGTTGCGGGAGCTTGACAATGAGCAGTTCTTC. Translated, it gives CASSYRGRLRELDNEQFF. The chain couples TRBV6-2 or TRBV6-3 to TRBJ2-1; 7 bases are a match to TRBD2. The J segment lost 5 bases and the V segment lost 2 bases, leaving 15 bases of the junction unmatched. Per the germline V gene, CDR1 is MNHEY and CDR2 is SVGEGT. The CDR3 has 18 residues.

This chain uses TRBV13 with TRBJ2-1; maybe TRBD1 (5 bases). CDR3 length: 15 amino acids. In germline, CDR1 is PRHDT, CDR2 FYEKMQ (reference sequence). Trimming took off 0 bases at V and 8 bases at J, with 14 bases between the two ends. CDR3 nucleotides: TGTGCCAGCAGCTTAGGTGCAGGGTCCACAGATGAGCAGTTCTTC. Its protein product is CASSLGAGSTDEQFF.

The chain has TRBV3-1 (or the pseudogene TRBV3-2) and TRBJ2-5; 13 nucleotides align to TRBD2. Trimming at V came to 4 bases and at J to 5 bases, leaving 7 bases not matched to a gene. CDR3 size: 16 residues. Germline V lookup: CDR1 LGHDT, CDR2 YNNKEL (reference sequence). DNA of the CDR3: TGTGCCAGCAGCCCGGGACTAGCGGGGACTGTGGAGACCCAGTACTTC. Translated, it gives CASSPGLAGTVETQYF.

The gene calls are TRBV19 and TRBJ2-3; TRBD2 might be the D (6 bases). The length of the CDR3 is 13 residues. Germline V gene data show CDR1 as LNHDA and CDR2 as SQIVND (reference sequence). Deletions cut 4 bases from V and 1 base from J, with 6 bases between. The CDR3 DNA is TGTGCCAGTAGTACTAGCGGCACAGATACGCAGTATTTT. It translates to CASSTSGTDTQYF.

This chain connects TRBV11-3 to TRBJ2-1; 8 bases match TRBD2. Germline V gene data show CDR1 as SGHNT and CDR2 as YENEEA. This CDR3 is 15 amino acids long. The J segment lost 9 bases and the V segment lost 5 bases, leaving 12 bases of the junction unmatched. The CDR3 here is CASSLVESGGGEQFF. The CDR3 DNA reads TGTGCCAGCAGCCTGGTCGAGAGCGGGGGAGGTGAGCAGTTCTTC.

This sequence joins TRBV3-1 (or the pseudogene TRBV3-2) and TRBJ2-7; TRBD1 is a possible D gene (6 bases). Per germline, CDR1 LGHDT and CDR2 YNNKEL (reference sequence). V was cut by 3 bases and J by 1 base, with 10 bases left in between. The CDR3 spans 14 residues. DNA of the CDR3: TGTGCCAGCAGCCAGTTAGGGGGTTCCTACGAGCAGTACTTC. Residues: CASSQLGGSYEQYF.

The chain couples TRBV7-8 to TRBJ2-3; D perhaps matches TRBD1 (6 bases). The CDR3 is made up of 15 amino acids. The V gene's germline CDR1 is SGHVS and CDR2 FQNEAQ. V gave up 7 bases and J gave up 1 base, with 15 bases separating them. The CDR3 is CASNSQGPGTDTQYF. As DNA, the CDR3 is TGTGCCAGCAACTCTCAGGGGCCGGGCACAGATACGCAGTATTTT.

This clone came up once. The V call is TRBV23-1, the J call TRBJ2-1; D tentatively fits TRBD1 or TRBD2 (5 bases each). TRBV23-1 is reported as an ORF; its role is uncertain. This CDR3 is built from 18 residues. Trimming cost V 3 bases and J 3 bases, with 21 bases left between them. Here the CDR3 reads CASSQCGVAEGIYNEQFF. The CDR3 nucleotides are TGCGCCAGCAGTCAGTGTGGGGTTGCCGAGGGGATCTACAATGAGCAGTTCTTC.

This sequence joins TRBV4-3 and TRBJ1-2; 7 bases are shared with TRBD1. The J segment lost 7 bases and the V segment lost 2 bases, leaving 7 bases of the junction unmatched. The length of the CDR3 is 14 residues. Per the germline V gene, CDR1 is LGHNA and CDR2 is YSLEER. The CDR3 reads CASSQIPGGVGYTF. The CDR3 nucleotides are TGCGCCAGCAGCCAAATACCAGGGGGAGTTGGCTACACCTTC.

The chain combines TRBV10-3 with TRBJ2-1; D is unresolved. The CDR3 contains 17 residues. Germline CDR1 and CDR2: ENHRY and SYGVKD. Trimming pared 3 bases from V and 3 bases from J, leaving 18 bases between. The CDR3 region has the DNA TGTGCCATCAGTGATTCCCGGTGGGGTCGATACTACAATGAGCAGTTCTTC. It yields the protein CAISDSRWGRYYNEQFF.

The V and J genes are TRBV20-1 and TRBJ1-1; the D is unclear. V dropped 4 bases and J dropped 0 bases, with 9 bases sitting between them. Germline CDR1 DFQATT, CDR2 SNEGSKA (reference sequence). The CDR3 runs to 13 residues. CDR3: CSATDMLNTEAFF. For the CDR3, the DNA is TGCAGTGCTACTGACATGCTGAACACTGAAGCTTTCTTT.

The rearrangement uses TRBV2 and TRBJ2-5; D may be TRBD2 (7 bases). Germline V CDR1 and CDR2: SNHLY, FYNNEI. This CDR3 spans 14 amino acids. The V and J ends lost 7 bases and 5 bases respectively, with 17 bases between them. The DNA of the CDR3 is TGTGCCAGCAAGGGGGGGACCGAAGGGGAGACCCAGTACTTC. Amino acids: CASKGGTEGETQYF. Looking up the rest from reference TRBV2 and TRBJ2-5 gives the full variable domain: EPEVTQTPSHQVTQMGQEVILRCVPISNHLYFYWYRQILGQKVEFLVSFYNNEISEKSEIFDDQFSVERPDGSNFTLKIRSTKLEDSAMYFCASKGGTEGETQYFGPGTRLLVL.

The chain employs TRBV18 and TRBJ2-6, with 7 bases identical to TRBD2. Looked up from germline, CDR1 is KGHSH and CDR2 is LQKENI. CDR3 size: 20 residues. Unmatched junction bases numbered 19, after V lost 3 bases and J lost 5 bases. The CDR3 region is CASSPTGRSAALWRANVLTF. The CDR3 DNA is TGTGCCAGCTCACCTACCGGGAGGTCAGCTGCCCTCTGGAGGGCCAACGTCCTGACTTTC.

The chain has TRBV7-9 and TRBJ2-7; 8 nucleotides line up with TRBD1. CDR1 and CDR2 from the germline V gene are SEHNR and FQNEAQ (reference sequence). CDR3 length equals 15 residues. V was pared by 6 bases and J by 3 bases, with 10 bases of the junction left unmatched. This chain's CDR3 is CASSFSMDRVYEQYF. As DNA, the CDR3 is TGTGCCAGCAGTTTTTCCATGGACAGGGTCTACGAGCAGTACTTC.

This clone was seen more than once but under ten times. The genes are TRBV19 and TRBJ1-6; D is possibly TRBD1 (6 bases). Germline V gene sequence: CDR1 LNHDA, CDR2 SQIVND (reference sequence). The CDR3 is 13 residues long. Trimming removed 4 bases from V and 10 bases from J, with 11 bases in between. The CDR3 DNA follows: TGTGCCAGTAGTAACTGGGACAACTCACCCCTCCACTTT. The encoded protein is CASSNWDNSPLHF.

This clone came up a few times. The chain employs TRBV28 and TRBJ1-3; TRBD1 matches at 7 bases. CDR3 size: 14 residues. Per germline, CDR1 MDHEN and CDR2 SYDVKM. V gave up 5 bases and J gave up 3 bases; unmatched junction bases: 4. DNA of the CDR3: TGTGCCAGCAGTCCGGGGGACAGTGGAAACACCATATATTTT. Its protein product is CASSPGDSGNTIYF.

The genes are TRBV2 and TRBJ2-7, with TRBD1 matching over 7 bases. There are 14 residues in the CDR3. Trimming cost V 7 bases and J 4 bases; bases outside gene matches: 10. CDR1 and CDR2 from the germline V gene are SNHLY and FYNNEI. The CDR3 DNA follows: TGTGCCAGCACCCGGGACAGAGGGAGTTACGAGCAGTACTTC. Encoded protein: CASTRDRGSYEQYF.